A single sample gave rise to the 19 T cell receptor beta chains below, sequenced in a study of T cell responses to AZD1222 COVID-19 vaccine. TCRdb's table, derived via immunoSEQ multiplex PCR, lists solely in-frame clones and lacks some. The sample has 170,000 or so clones, 90% seen once. Material: peripheral blood, obtained on day 0 of AZD1222 vaccination. These receptors were taken from an adult in good health.

The J gene is TRBJ2-1, the V gene TRBV6-2 or TRBV6-3; D is ambiguous. Trimming took off 4 bases at V and 0 bases at J, with 1 base between the two ends. Germline CDR1 MNHEY, CDR2 SVGEGT. This CDR3 comprises 12 residues. The CDR3 here is CASSFSYNEQFF. The CDR3 DNA reads TGTGCCAGCAGTTTCTCCTACAATGAGCAGTTCTTC.

This clone was recorded a few times. The chain recombines TRBV10-3 with TRBJ1-6; TRBD1 is a possible D gene (5 bases). The CDR3 has 15 residues. Germline assignment: CDR1 ENHRY and CDR2 SYGVKD. Trimming took off 0 bases at V and 6 bases at J, with 9 bases between the two ends. In nucleotides, the CDR3 is TGTGCCATCAGTGAGTCGTCAGGGCCTAATTCACCCCTCCACTTT. This encodes CAISESSGPNSPLHF.

This chain connects TRBV4-1 to TRBJ2-5; 11 nucleotides agree with TRBD2. V lost 0 bases to trimming and J lost 2 bases; unmatched junction nucleotides: 2. Germline V gene sequence: CDR1 MGHRA, CDR2 YSYEKL. The CDR3 sequence is 16 residues long. The CDR3 sequence is CASSQEPSGGQETQYF. The CDR3 nucleotides read TGCGCCAGCAGCCAAGAACCTAGCGGGGGGCAAGAGACCCAGTACTTC.

This CDR3 is CASSPLAGEYGYTF. CDR3 nucleotide sequence: TGTGCCAGCAGCCCCTTGGCGGGGGAATATGGCTACACCTTC. This chain links TRBV4-2 with TRBJ1-2; D possibly corresponds to TRBD1 (5 bases). The germline V and J ends were trimmed by 4 bases and 5 bases, with 14 bases remaining between them. Germline-derived CDR1 and CDR2 are LGHNA and YNFKEQ. This CDR3 is 14 amino acids long.

The chain is built from TRBV7-9 and TRBJ2-7; possibly TRBD1 for D (5 bases). Germline V gene lookup returns CDR1 SEHNR and CDR2 FQNEAQ (reference sequence). The CDR3 is made up of 14 amino acids. Trimming left V 2 bases short and J 3 bases short, with 11 bases between. The CDR3 loop reads CASSLMQGNYEQYF. Here the CDR3 DNA reads TGTGCCAGCAGCTTAATGCAGGGTAACTACGAGCAGTACTTC.

The chain joins TRBV27 to TRBJ2-7, with TRBD1 identical over 7 bases. The V and J ends lost 3 bases and 6 bases, in that order; junction bases with no gene match: 8. In germline, CDR1 is MNHEY, CDR2 SMNVEV (reference sequence). The CDR3 contains 14 residues. CDR3 in DNA: TGTGCCAGCAGTTTTAACAGGGGATCTGGCGAGCAGTACTTC. Amino acids: CASSFNRGSGEQYF.

In its sample, this clone was seen a few times. J is TRBJ1-3 and V is TRBV3-1 (or the pseudogene TRBV3-2); D not resolved. The CDR3 has 15 amino acids. V was trimmed by 5 bases and J by 3 bases, leaving 14 bases between them. CDR1 is LGHDT, CDR2 YNNKEL, per germline (reference sequence). CDR3 sequence: CASSYPRSDGNTIYF. CDR3 coding DNA: TGTGCCAGCAGCTATCCAAGGTCGGATGGAAACACCATATATTTT.

The chain is built from TRBV5-4 and TRBJ2-3; the D gene is possibly TRBD1 (6 bases). CDR1 SGHNT and CDR2 YYREEE come from the germline V gene (reference sequence). V gave up 4 bases and J gave up 6 bases, with 18 bases separating them. CDR3 length equals 15 residues. In nucleotides, the CDR3 is TGTGCCAGCAGCCCCGGCCGGCAGGGGACCGATACGCAGTATTTT. Its protein is CASSPGRQGTDTQYF.

This clone was found once. V gene TRBV10-1 combines with J gene TRBJ2-1; 7 bases map to TRBD1. Trimming cost V 8 bases and J 4 bases; bases outside gene matches: 8. Germline V gene lookup returns CDR1 WNHNN and CDR2 SYGVQD (reference sequence). The CDR3 is 14 residues long. The DNA for the CDR3 is TGCGCCAGCCCAATGGGACAGATTTACAATGAGCAGTTCTTC. Its protein is CASPMGQIYNEQFF.

This chain connects TRBV5-4 to TRBJ2-7; the D gene is possibly TRBD2 (6 bases). The germline CDR1 and CDR2 sequences are SGHNT and YYREEE (reference sequence). Deletions cut 7 bases from V and 2 bases from J, with 16 bases between. The CDR3 length is 14 residues. The CDR3 DNA follows: TGTGCCAGCGGCTCCGGCGGGAACGCCTACGAGCAGTACTTC. This sequence encodes CASGSGGNAYEQYF.

The rearrangement links TRBV21-1 to TRBJ2-1; the table's D call TRBD2 went unverified against the DNA. TRBV21-1 is described as a pseudogene. The CDR3 runs 15 residues. CDR3 residues: CASSKGPAGVVEQFF. The CDR3 DNA reads TGTGCCAGCAGCAAAGGCCCAGCGGGGGTGGTTGAGCAGTTCTTC.

This clone was seen only once. The V call is TRBV7-3, the J call TRBJ2-7, with 11 nucleotides matching TRBD2. V trimming: 3 bases; J trimming: 2 bases; junction bases outside the gene matches: 3. Germline values: CDR1 SGHTA, CDR2 FQGTGA. The CDR3 is 15 residues long. In DNA, the CDR3 is TGTGCCAGCAGCTTCGGGACTAGCGGCACCTACGAGCAGTACTTC. Residues: CASSFGTSGTYEQYF.

As DNA, the CDR3 is TGTGCCAGCAGCGTAGCTTCTGGACAGATATCCTCTGGAAACACCATATATTTT. It codes for CASSVASGQISSGNTIYF. The chain couples TRBV9 to TRBJ1-3; D is possibly TRBD1 (6 bases). CDR1 and CDR2 from the germline V gene are SGDLS and YYNGEE. This CDR3 contains 18 residues. V was cut by 0 bases and J by 0 bases, with 16 bases left in between. The whole variable domain, filled in from reference TRBV9 and TRBJ1-3, reads DSGVTQTPKHLITATGQRVTLRCSPRSGDLSVYWYQQSLDQGLQFLIQYYNGEERAKGNILERFSAQQFPDLHSELNLSSLELGDSALYFCASSVASGQISSGNTIYFGEGSWLTVV.

V is TRBV7-6 and J is TRBJ2-7, with 7 bases matching TRBD2. CDR3 length: 14 residues. Germline V gene lookup returns CDR1 SGHVS and CDR2 FNYEAQ. Trimming cost V 2 bases and J 6 bases; bases outside gene matches: 7. The CDR3, as DNA: TGTGCCAGCAGCTTATACACCGGGACTACCGAGCAGTACTTC. Its translation is CASSLYTGTTEQYF.

Details on this clone: Other DNA sequences within the sample encode an identical CDR3. The chain is built from TRBV5-4 and TRBJ2-3; no firm D call. The CDR3 sequence is 14 residues long. Trimming took 2 bases from V and 0 from J, leaving 7 bases between them. Germline CDR1 reads SGHNT; CDR2 reads YYREEE (reference sequence). The chain's CDR3 is CASSLGQSTDTQYF. In DNA, the CDR3 is TGTGCCAGCAGCTTAGGCCAAAGCACAGATACGCAGTATTTT.

The chain uses TRBV24-1 and TRBJ1-2; a possible D gene is TRBD1 (5 bases). The CDR3 loop spans 14 amino acids. The ends were cut back, 9 bases at V and 3 bases at J, with 16 bases in the middle. Germline CDR1 reads KGHDR; CDR2 reads SFDVKD. CDR3 coding DNA: TGTGCCACCGGTGCGGGGGATAGAGACTATGGCTACACCTTC. Its translation is CATGAGDRDYGYTF.

V gene TRBV19 combines with J gene TRBJ1-2; TRBD1 agrees at 10 bases. There are 15 residues in the CDR3. Germline assignment: CDR1 LNHDA and CDR2 SQIVND (reference sequence). The trim removed 7 bases at V and 7 bases at J, leaving 12 bases unmatched. The CDR3 DNA reads as TGTGCCAGTACCGATACCGGGACAGGGGCCTCTGGCTACACCTTC. Translation: CASTDTGTGASGYTF. Supplemented by reference TRBV19 and TRBJ1-2, the full variable domain reads DGGITQSPKYLFRKEGQNVTLSCEQNLNHDAMYWYRQDPGQGLRLIYYSQIVNDFQKGDIAEGYSVSREKKESFPLTVTSAQKNPTAFYLCASTDTGTGASGYTFGSGTRLTVV.

The chain recombines TRBV5-1 with TRBJ2-1, with a tentative D call TRBD2 (5 bases). CDR1 is SGHRS and CDR2 is YFSETQ in the germline V gene. This CDR3 is built from 14 residues. V dropped 3 bases and J dropped 2 bases, with 9 bases sitting between them. The chain's CDR3 is CASSSDLAYNEQFF. The DNA of the CDR3 is TGCGCCAGCAGCTCGGACTTAGCCTACAATGAGCAGTTCTTC. The full variable domain, rest sourced from reference TRBV5-1 and TRBJ2-1, is KAGVTQTPRYLIKTRGQQVTLSCSPISGHRSVSWYQQTPGQGLQFLFEYFSETQRNKGNFPGRFSGRQFSNSRSEMNVSTLELGDSALYLCASSSDLAYNEQFFGPGTRLTVL.

The chain has TRBV21-1 and TRBJ2-2; TRBD1 is the table's D call and was not checked against the DNA. TRBV21-1 is a known pseudogene. This CDR3 has 13 residues. The CDR3 protein is CASTDRGAGELFF. CDR3 nucleotide sequence: TGTGCCAGCACGGACAGGGGGGCCGGGGAGCTGTTTTTT.